This T cell receptor beta chain came from a study of cytomegalovirus exposure and HLA in healthy donors. Broader study findings: Sequencing had likely introduced a cluster of highly shared sequence variants as an artifact. Analysis performed later found 15,000 or so TCR beta sequences associated with HLA alleles at 0.05 false discovery rate. A later analysis showed that HLA-associated TCR beta chains had undergone more clonal expansion than equally common others.

PCR involved 60 Vbeta and 13 Jbeta primers. TCRdb's table, derived via immunoSEQ multiplex PCR, lists solely in-frame clones and lacks some. This listing includes about 110,000 clones. CDR1 is SGHTA, CDR2 FQGNSA, per germline. The CDR3 is made up of 16 amino acids. V gave up 1 base and J gave up 2 bases, with 11 bases separating them. Turning to this clone: The antigen is not known.

The sample comprised PBMCs. This TCR was sampled from a middle-aged man in good health and CMV-seronegative. The genes are TRBV7-2 and TRBJ1-4; D not certain. The DNA of the CDR3 is TGTGCCAGCAGCTTAGTATCGGGGTCGACTAATGAAAAACTGTTTTTT. Its translation is CASSLVSGSTNEKLFF.